Detailed here is one T cell receptor (beta chain). The sample comes from a study of T cell changes during pregnancy in multiple sclerosis. Using immunoSEQ multiplex PCR, the repertoire was profiled, and TCRdb retains in-frame clones only, with some absent. The sample shows approximately 80,000 clones, roughly nine tenths of them seen only once. The sequenced sample was PBMCs, obtained in the first trimester of pregnancy. This sequence was found in a female donor in good health, serving as a control in a pregnancy study. Some clones in this sample may be carry-over from other donors' samples.

The CDR3, as DNA: TGTGCCAGCCATACAGGGAGCACTGAAGCTTTCTTT. This translates into CASHTGSTEAFF. The V gene is TRBV6-1, the J gene TRBJ1-1; TRBD1 is a possible D gene (6 bases). Between the trimmed V and J ends, which lost 8 bases and 4 bases, there was a span of 11 bases. CDR1 and CDR2 (germline): MNHNS, SASEGT. The CDR3 runs to 12 residues.